What follows describes a single T cell receptor beta chain. This record belongs to a study of blood T cell repertoires in COVID-19. Study details: T cells, B-cell-depleted T cells, or PBMCs supplied cDNA or gDNA.

Produced via immunoSEQ multiplex PCR; TCRdb's table is partial and in-frame only. Seen here are 95,000 to 150,000 clones, 82% observed once, and the top ten hold 3.5% to 5.5%. Sequenced: peripheral blood. The sequence was obtained from a woman in her 70s with acute or convalescent COVID-19.

The CDR3 DNA reads TGTGCCAGCAGCGATGACTCCGGGACACGGACCGGGGAGCTGTTTTTT. This sequence encodes CASSDDSGTRTGELFF. The chain uses TRBV2 and TRBJ2-2, with D possibly being TRBD1 (6 bases). Germline assignment: CDR1 SNHLY and CDR2 FYNNEI. The CDR3 covers 16 residues. V lost 6 bases, J lost 5 bases, and 19 bases lay in between.